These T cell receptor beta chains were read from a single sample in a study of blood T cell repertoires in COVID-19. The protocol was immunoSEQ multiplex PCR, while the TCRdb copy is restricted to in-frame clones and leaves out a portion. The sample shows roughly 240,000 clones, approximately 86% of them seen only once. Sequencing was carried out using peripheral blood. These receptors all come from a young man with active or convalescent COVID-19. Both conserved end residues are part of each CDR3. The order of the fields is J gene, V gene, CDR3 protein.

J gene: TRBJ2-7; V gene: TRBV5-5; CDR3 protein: CASSLIAGQGYEQYF
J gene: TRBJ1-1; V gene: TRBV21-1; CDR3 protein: CASSDRPGQGAVNTEAFF
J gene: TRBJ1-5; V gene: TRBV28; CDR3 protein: CASSLMAVRDNQPQHF
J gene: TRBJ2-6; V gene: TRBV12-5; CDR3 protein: CASGLGRTTGANVLTF
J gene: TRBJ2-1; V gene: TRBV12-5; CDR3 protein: CASGFRPRVLSSYNEQFF
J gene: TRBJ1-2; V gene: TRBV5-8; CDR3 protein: CASSLAGAGLYGYTF
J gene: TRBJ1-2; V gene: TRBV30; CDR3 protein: CAFTGQGSYYGYTF
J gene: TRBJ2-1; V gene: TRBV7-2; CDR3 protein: CASSPRQYYNEQFF
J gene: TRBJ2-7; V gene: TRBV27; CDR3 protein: CASSPGTGFYEQYF
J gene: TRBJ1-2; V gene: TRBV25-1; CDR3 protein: CASSETEGGYTF
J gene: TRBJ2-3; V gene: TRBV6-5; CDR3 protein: CASSHSGTSTDTQYF
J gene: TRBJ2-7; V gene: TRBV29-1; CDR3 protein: CSAKTEVYEQYF
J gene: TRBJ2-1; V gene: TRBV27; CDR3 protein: CASSLGRDNEQFF
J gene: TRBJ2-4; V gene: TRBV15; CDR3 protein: CATSRGQGRAYF
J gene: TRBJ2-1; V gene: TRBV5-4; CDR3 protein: CASSGGGHGYNEQFF
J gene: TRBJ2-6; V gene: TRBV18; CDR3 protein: CASSPPAGTHGANVLTF
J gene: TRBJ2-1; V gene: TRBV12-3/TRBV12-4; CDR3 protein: CASSASGKQFF
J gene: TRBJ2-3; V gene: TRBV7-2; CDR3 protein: CASSVPGPDTQYF
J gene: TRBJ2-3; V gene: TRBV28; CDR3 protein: CASSRTSGRRDTQYF
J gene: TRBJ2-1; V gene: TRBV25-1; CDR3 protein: CASSRTSHEQFF
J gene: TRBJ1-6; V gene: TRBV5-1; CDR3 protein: CASSLSAAGSSSAPLHF
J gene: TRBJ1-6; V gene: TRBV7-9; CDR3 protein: CASSFSGTGRSPLHF
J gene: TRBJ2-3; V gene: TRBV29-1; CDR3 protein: CSVVPSGSTDTQYF
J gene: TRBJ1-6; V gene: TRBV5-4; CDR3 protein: CASSLNGGRGSPLHF
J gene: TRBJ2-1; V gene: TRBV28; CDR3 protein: CAKRELSGNNEQFF
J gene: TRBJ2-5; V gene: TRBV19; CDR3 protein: CASSIAARETQYF
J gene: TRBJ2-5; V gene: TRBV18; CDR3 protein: CASSPAYQETQYF
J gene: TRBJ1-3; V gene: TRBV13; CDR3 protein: CASSFSSADYTIYF
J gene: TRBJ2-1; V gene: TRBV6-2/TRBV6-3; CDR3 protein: CASSLLGTGGRDEQFF
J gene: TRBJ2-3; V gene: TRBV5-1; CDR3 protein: CASSRPDSYTQYF
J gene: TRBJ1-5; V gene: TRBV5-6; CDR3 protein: CASSHGQGVKPQHF
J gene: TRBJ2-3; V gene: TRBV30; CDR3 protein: CAWSVQGGTDTQYF
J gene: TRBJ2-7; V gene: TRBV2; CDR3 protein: CASGDPSGGFYEQYF
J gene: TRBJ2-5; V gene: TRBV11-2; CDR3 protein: CASSLGGHPKETQYF
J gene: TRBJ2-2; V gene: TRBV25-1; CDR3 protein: CASSEWAANTGELFF
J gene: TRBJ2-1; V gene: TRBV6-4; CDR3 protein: CASSLGAGGEQFF